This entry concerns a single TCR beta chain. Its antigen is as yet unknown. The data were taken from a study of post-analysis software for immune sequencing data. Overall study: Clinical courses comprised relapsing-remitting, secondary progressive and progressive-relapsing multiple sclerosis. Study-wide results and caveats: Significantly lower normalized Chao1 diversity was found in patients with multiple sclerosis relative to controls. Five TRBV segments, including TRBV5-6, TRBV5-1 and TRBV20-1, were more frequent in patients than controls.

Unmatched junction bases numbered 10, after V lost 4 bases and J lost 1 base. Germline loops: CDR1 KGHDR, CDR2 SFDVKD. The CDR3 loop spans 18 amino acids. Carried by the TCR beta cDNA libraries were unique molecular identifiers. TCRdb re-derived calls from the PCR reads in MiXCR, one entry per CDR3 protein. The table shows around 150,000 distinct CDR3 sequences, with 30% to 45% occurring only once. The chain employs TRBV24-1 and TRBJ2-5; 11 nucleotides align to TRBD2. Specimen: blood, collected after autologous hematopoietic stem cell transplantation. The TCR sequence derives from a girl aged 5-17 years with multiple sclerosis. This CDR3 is CATSDSRTSGLSQETQYF. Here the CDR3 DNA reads TGTGCCACCAGTGACTCGCGGACTAGCGGGCTCTCCCAAGAGACCCAGTACTTC.